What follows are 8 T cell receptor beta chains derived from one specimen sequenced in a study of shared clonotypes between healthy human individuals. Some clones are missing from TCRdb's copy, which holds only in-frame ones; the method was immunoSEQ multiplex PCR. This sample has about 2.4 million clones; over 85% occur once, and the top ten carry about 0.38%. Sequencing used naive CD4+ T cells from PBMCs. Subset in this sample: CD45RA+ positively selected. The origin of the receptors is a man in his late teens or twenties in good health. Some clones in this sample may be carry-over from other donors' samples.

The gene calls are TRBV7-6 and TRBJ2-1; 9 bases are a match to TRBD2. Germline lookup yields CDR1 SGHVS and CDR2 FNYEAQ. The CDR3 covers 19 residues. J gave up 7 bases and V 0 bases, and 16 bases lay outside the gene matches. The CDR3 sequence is CASSLALAGVNNMGNEQFF. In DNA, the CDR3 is TGTGCCAGCAGCTTAGCGTTAGCGGGAGTCAATAATATGGGGAATGAGCAGTTCTTC. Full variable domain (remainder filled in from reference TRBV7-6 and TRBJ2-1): GAGVSQSPRYKVTKRGQDVALRCDPISGHVSLYWYRQALGQGPEFLTYFNYEAQQDKSGLPNDRFSAERPEGSISTLTIQRTEQRDSAMYRCASSLALAGVNNMGNEQFFGPGTRLTVL.

The CDR3 bases are TGTGCCTGGAGTGTAGCTCATAATGAAAAACTGTTTTTT. Translated: CAWSVAHNEKLFF. This rearrangement joins TRBV30 to TRBJ1-4; no reliable D call. This CDR3 has 13 residues. V was trimmed by 0 bases and J by 4 bases, leaving 6 bases between them. Germline V lookup: CDR1 GTSNPN, CDR2 SVGIG (reference sequence).

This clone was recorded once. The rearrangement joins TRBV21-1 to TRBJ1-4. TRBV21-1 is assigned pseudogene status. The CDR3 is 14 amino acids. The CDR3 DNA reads TGTGCCAGCAGCCGCCGGGAAGAAGTCGAAAAACTGTTTTTT. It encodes CASSRREEVEKLFF.

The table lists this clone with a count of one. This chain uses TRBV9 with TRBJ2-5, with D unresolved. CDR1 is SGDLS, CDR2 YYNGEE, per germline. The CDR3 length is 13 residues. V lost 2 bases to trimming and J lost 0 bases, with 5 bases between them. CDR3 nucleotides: TGTGCCAGCAGCGTCTTTGACCAAGAGACCCAGTACTTC. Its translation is CASSVFDQETQYF.

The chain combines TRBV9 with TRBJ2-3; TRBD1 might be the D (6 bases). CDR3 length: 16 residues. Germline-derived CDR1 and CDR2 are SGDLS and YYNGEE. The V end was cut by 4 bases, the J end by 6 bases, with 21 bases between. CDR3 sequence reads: CASSPHITGRLDTQYF. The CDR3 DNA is TGTGCCAGCAGCCCCCATATAACAGGGCGTTTGGATACGCAGTATTTT.

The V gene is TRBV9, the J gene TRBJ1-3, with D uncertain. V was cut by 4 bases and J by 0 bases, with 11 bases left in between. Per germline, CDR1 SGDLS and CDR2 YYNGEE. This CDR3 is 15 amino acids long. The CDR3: CASSTRRDSGNTIYF. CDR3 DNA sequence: TGTGCCAGCAGCACTCGACGGGACTCTGGAAACACCATATATTTT.

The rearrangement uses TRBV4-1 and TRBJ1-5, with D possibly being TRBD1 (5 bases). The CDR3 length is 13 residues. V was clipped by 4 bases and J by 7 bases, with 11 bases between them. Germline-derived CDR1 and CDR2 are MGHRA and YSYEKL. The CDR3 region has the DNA TGCGCCAGCAGCCCGGGAGGGGAACAGCCCCAGCATTTT. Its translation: CASSPGGEQPQHF.

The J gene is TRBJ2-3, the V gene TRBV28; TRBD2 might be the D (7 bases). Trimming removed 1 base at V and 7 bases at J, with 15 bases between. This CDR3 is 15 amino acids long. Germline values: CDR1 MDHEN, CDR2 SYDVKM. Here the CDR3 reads CASSLLGGRGNTQYF. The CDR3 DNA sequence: TGTGCCAGCAGTTTATTGGGGGGGCGTGGGAATACGCAGTATTTT.